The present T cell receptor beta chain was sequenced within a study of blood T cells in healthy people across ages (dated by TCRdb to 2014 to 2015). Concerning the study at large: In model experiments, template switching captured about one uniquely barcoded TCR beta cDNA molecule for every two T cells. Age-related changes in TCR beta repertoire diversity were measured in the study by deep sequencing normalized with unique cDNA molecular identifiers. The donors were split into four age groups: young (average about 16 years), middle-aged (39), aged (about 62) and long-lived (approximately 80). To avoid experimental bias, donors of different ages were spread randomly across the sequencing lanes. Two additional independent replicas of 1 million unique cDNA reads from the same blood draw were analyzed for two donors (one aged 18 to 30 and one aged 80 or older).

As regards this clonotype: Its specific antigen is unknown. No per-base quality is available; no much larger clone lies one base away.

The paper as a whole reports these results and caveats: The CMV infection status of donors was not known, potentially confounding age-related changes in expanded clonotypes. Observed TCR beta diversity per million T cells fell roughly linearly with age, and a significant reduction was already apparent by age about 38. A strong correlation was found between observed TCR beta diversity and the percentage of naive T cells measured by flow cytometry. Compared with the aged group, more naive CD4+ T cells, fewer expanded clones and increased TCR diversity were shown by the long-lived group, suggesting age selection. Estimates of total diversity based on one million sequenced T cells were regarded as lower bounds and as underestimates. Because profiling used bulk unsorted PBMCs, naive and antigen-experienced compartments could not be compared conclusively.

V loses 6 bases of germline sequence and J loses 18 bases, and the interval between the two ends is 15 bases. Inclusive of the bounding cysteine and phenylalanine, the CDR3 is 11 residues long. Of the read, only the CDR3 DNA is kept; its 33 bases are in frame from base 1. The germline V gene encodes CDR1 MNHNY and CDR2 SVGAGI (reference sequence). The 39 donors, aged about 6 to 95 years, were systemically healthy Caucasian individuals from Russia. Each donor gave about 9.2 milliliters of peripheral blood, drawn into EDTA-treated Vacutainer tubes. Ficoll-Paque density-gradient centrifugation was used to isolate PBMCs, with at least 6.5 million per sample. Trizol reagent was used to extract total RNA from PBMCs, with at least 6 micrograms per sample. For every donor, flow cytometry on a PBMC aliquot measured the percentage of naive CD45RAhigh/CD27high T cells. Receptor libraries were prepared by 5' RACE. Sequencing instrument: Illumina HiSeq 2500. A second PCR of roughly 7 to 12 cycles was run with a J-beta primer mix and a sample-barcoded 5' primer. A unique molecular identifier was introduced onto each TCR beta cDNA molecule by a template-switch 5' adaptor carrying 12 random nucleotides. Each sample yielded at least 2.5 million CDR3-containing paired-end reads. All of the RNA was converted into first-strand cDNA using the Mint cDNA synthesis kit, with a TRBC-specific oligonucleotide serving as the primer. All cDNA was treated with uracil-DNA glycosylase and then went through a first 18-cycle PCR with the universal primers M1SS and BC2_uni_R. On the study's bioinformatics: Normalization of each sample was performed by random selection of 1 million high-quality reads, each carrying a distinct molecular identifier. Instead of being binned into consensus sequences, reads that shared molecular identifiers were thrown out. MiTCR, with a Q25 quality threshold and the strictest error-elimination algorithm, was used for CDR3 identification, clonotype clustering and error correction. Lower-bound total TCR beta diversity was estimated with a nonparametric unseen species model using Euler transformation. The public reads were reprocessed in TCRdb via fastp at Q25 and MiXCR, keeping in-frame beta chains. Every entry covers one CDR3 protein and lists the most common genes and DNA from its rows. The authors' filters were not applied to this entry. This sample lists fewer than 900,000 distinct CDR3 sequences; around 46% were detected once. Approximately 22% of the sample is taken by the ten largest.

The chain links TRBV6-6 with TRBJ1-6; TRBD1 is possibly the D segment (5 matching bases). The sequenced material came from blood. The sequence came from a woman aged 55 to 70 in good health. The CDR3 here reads CASSPGREPHF. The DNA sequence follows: TGTGCCAGCAGCCCCGGCAGGGAGCCCCACTTT.